This TCR beta chain came from a study of tumor-infiltrating lymphocytes in localized non-small cell lung cancer. General study findings and limits: Tumors had more T cell infiltration than uninvolved lung, per TCRbeta sequencing and CD3 counts.

V shed 4 bases and J shed 0 bases, with 6 bases lying between them. Germline CDR1 and CDR2: MDHEN and SYDVKM. CDR3 size: 13 residues. In the case of this clone: Its target is unknown.

The table came from immunoSEQ multiplex PCR; TCRdb's copy has only in-frame clones and leaves some out. The data show 20,000 to 25,000 clones, roughly 64% seen once. The gene calls are TRBV28 and TRBJ2-5; D is unclear. The sample taken for sequencing was lung tumor tissue. The clonotype was recovered from a human donor with non-small cell lung cancer. The chain's CDR3 is CASSSENQETQYF. Written as DNA, the CDR3 is TGTGCCAGCAGTTCGGAGAACCAAGAGACCCAGTACTTC.